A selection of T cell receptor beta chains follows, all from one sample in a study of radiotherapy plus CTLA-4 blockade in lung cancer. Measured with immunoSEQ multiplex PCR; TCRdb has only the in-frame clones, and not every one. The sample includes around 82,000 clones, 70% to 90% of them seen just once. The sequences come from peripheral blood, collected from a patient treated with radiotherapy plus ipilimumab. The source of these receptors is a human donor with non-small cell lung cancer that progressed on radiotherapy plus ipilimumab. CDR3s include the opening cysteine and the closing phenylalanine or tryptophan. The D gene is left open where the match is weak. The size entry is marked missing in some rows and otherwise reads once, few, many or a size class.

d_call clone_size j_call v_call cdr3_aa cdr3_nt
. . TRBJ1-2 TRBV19 CASTTIAGHGYTF TGTGCCAGCACAACTATCGCAGGGCATGGCTACACCTTC
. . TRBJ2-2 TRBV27 CASSLVVNTGELFF TGTGCCAGCAGTTTAGTGGTGAACACCGGGGAGCTGTTTTTT
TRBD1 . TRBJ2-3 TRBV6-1 CASSERGRTDTQYF TGTGCCAGCAGTGAAAGGGGGCGCACAGATACGCAGTATTTT
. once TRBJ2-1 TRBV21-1 CARPFTSGSYNEQFF TGTGCCAGACCCTTTACTAGCGGCTCCTACAATGAGCAGTTCTTC
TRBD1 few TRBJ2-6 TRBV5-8 CASSGGTGSGANVLTF TGTGCCAGCAGCGGCGGGACAGGGAGTGGGGCCAACGTCCTGACTTTC
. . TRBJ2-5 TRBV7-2 CASSLGKETQYF TGTGCCAGCAGCTTGGGGAAAGAGACCCAGTACTTC
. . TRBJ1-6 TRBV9 CASSPRPGYDSPLHF TGTGCCAGCAGCCCAAGACCAGGGTACGATTCACCCCTCCACTTT
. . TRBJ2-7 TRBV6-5 CASSSSVKQYF TGTGCCAGCAGCTCGTCGGTCAAGCAGTACTTC
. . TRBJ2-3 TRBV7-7 CASSLALQAGRLGTDTQYF TGTGCTAGCAGCTTAGCGCTACAGGCTGGCCGTCTTGGCACAGATACGCAGTATTTT
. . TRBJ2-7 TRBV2 CATTGTSSYEQYF TGTGCCACTACCGGGACCTCATCCTACGAGCAGTACTTC
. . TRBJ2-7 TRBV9 CASSVEAHAGDEQYF TGTGCCAGCAGCGTAGAGGCCCATGCAGGGGACGAGCAGTACTTC
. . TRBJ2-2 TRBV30 CAWRDRIGELFF TGTGCCTGGAGGGACCGGATCGGGGAGCTGTTTTTT
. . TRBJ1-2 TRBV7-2 CASSLAQAGSGYTF TGTGCCAGCAGCTTAGCCCAGGCAGGCTCTGGCTACACCTTC
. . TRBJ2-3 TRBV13 CASSLMVARYRDTQYF TGTGCCAGCAGCCTTATGGTAGCACGCTATCGCGATACGCAGTATTTT
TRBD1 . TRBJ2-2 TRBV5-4 CASSLDRGEWTGELFF TGTGCCAGCAGCTTAGACAGGGGCGAATGGACCGGGGAGCTGTTTTTT
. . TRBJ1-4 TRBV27 CASSPLTTTNEKLFF TGTGCCAGCAGCCCTCTCACCACAACTAATGAAAAACTGTTTTTT
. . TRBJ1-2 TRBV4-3 CASSQSRGAGQGYTF TGCGCCAGCAGCCAGTCCCGGGGGGCAGGTCAGGGCTACACCTTC
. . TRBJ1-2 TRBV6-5 CASSSAGGNYGYTF TGTGCCAGCAGTTCGGCGGGAGGGAACTATGGCTACACCTTC
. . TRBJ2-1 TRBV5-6 CASSQRKGGHNEQFF TGTGCCAGCAGTCAACGAAAGGGAGGCCACAATGAGCAGTTCTTC
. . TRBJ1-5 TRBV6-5 CASSIRLSNQPQHF TGTGCCAGCAGTATACGCCTTAGCAATCAGCCCCAGCATTTT
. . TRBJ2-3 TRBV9 CASSPRPVVPDTQYF TGTGCCAGCAGCCCCCGGCCCGTAGTCCCAGATACGCAGTATTTT
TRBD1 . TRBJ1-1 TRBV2 CASTQSRDRKPKNTEAFF TGTGCCAGCACCCAGTCCCGGGACAGGAAACCGAAGAACACTGAAGCTTTCTTT
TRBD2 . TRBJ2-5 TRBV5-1 CASSEGLALSPQYF TGCGCCAGCAGCGAGGGACTAGCGCTTTCCCCCCAGTACTTC
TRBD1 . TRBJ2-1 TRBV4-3 CASSQEGFRQGGYNEQFF TGCGCCAGCAGCCAAGAAGGTTTTAGACAGGGTGGCTACAATGAGCAGTTCTTC
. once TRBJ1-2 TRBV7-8 CASSLGGGGYTF TGTGCCAGCAGCTTAGGAGGAGGGGGCTACACCTTC
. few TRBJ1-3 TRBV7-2 CASSLGAASGNTIYF TGTGCCAGCAGCTTAGGAGCGGCCTCTGGAAACACCATATATTTT
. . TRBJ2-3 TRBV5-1 CASSLISGISDTQYF TGCGCCAGCAGCTTGATTAGCGGTATAAGCGATACGCAGTATTTT
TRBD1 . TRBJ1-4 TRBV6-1 CASRGTATTNEKLFF TGTGCCAGCAGGGGGACAGCCACAACTAATGAAAAACTGTTTTTT
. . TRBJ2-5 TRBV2 CASRNTGTETQYF TGTGCCAGCAGGAACACAGGGACCGAGACCCAGTACTTC
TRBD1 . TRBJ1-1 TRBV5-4 CASSLGQPNTEAFF TGTGCCAGCAGTTTGGGACAGCCCAACACTGAAGCTTTCTTT
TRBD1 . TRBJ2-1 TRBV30 CAWSKGTGVYNEQFF TGTGCCTGGAGTAAAGGGACAGGGGTCTACAATGAGCAGTTCTTC
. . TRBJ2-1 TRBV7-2 CASSSTNIGLHNEQFF TGTGCCAGCAGCTCCACTAATATCGGGCTCCACAATGAGCAGTTCTTC